The 28 T cell receptor beta chains below were found in one sample sequenced in a study of cytomegalovirus exposure and HLA in healthy donors. The repertoire was sequenced with immunoSEQ multiplex PCR; TCRdb's copy has only in-frame clones and lacks some. The profile shows roughly 330,000 clones, 87% of them singletons. Sequencing input: PBMCs. These receptors came from a young woman in good health and CMV-seropositive.

This clone was seen a handful of times. The V and J genes are TRBV14 and TRBJ2-7, with D unresolved. The V gene lost 1 base and the J gene lost 1 base, with 14 bases spanning the gap. The V gene's germline CDR1 is SGHDN and CDR2 FVKESK. The CDR3 consists of 16 residues. In DNA, the CDR3 is TGTGCCAGCAGCCAAGGGCGCGAGAGTCGGTCCTACGAGCAGTACTTC. This encodes CASSQGRESRSYEQYF.

The J gene is TRBJ2-2, the V gene TRBV7-8, with D possibly being TRBD2 (5 bases). The CDR3 has 14 amino acids. Germline V gene lookup returns CDR1 SGHVS and CDR2 FQNEAQ. The ends were cut back, 1 base at V and 5 bases at J, with 8 bases in the middle. In nucleotides, the CDR3 is TGTGCCAGCAGCTTAGTTCTAGCAACCGGGGAGCTGTTTTTT. This encodes CASSLVLATGELFF.

The CDR3 protein is CASSLGTSGNEQFF. CDR3 nucleotides: TGTGCCAGCAGCCTCGGGACTAGCGGCAATGAGCAGTTCTTC. The chain is built from TRBV5-4 and TRBJ2-1, with 11 bases aligning to TRBD2. The CDR3 has 14 residues. Germline values: CDR1 SGHNT, CDR2 YYREEE (reference sequence). Unmatched junction bases numbered 3, after V lost 4 bases and J lost 6 bases.

The chain links TRBV5-6 to TRBJ2-7; 8 nucleotides agree with TRBD2. Unmatched junction bases numbered 7, after V lost 0 bases and J lost 2 bases. Germline CDR1 SGHDT, CDR2 YYEEEE. CDR3 length: 16 residues. CDR3 in DNA: TGTGCCAGCAGCTTGGCCGGAGCGGGAGAAGCCTACGAGCAGTACTTC. Amino acid sequence: CASSLAGAGEAYEQYF.

The genes are TRBV29-1 and TRBJ2-1; 9 bases match TRBD1. The germline V gene encodes CDR1 SQVTM and CDR2 ANQGSEA. CDR3 size: 10 residues. Trimming took 6 bases from V and 9 from J; bases not matched to a gene: 0. The CDR3 nucleotides are TGCAGCGTGGGACAGGGTGAGCAGTTCTTC. It is translated as CSVGQGEQFF.

For the CDR3, the DNA is TGTGCCAGCAGTTTTGGCACCTTGAACACTGAAGCTTTCTTT. Translation: CASSFGTLNTEAFF. The chain couples TRBV28 to TRBJ1-1; D is undetermined. The V and J ends lost 3 bases and 0 bases respectively, with 8 bases between them. This CDR3 contains 14 residues. Germline CDR1 and CDR2: MDHEN and SYDVKM.

The chain recombines TRBV15 with TRBJ2-7; D gene ambiguous. The CDR3 is made up of 15 amino acids. Germline lookup yields CDR1 LNHNV and CDR2 YYDKDF (reference sequence). V was cut by 1 base and J by 6 bases, with 16 bases left in between. This CDR3 is CATSRGRVPESEQYF. CDR3 in DNA: TGTGCCACCAGCAGAGGAAGGGTCCCCGAATCCGAGCAGTACTTC.

There are a few counts of this clone. The chain's CDR3 is CASSIDLGQPQHF. The DNA of the CDR3 is TGTGCCAGTAGTATAGATCTCGGTCAGCCCCAGCATTTT. The genes are TRBV19 and TRBJ1-5; D not certain. There are 13 residues in the CDR3. Trimming removed 0 bases at V and 6 bases at J, with 6 bases between. Germline V lookup: CDR1 LNHDA, CDR2 SQIVND (reference sequence).

The chain recombines TRBV28 with TRBJ1-5; maybe TRBD1 (6 bases). The CDR3 covers 14 residues. CDR1 is MDHEN, CDR2 SYDVKM, per germline. The V and J ends lost 6 bases and 4 bases respectively, with 13 bases between them. In nucleotides, the CDR3 is TGTGCCAGCAGCCCAGGACAGTTTAATCAGCCCCAGCATTTT. Encoded protein: CASSPGQFNQPQHF.

The rearrangement uses TRBV29-1 and TRBJ2-5, with D uncertain. The germline gives CDR1 SQVTM, CDR2 ANQGSEA. Trimming removed 1 base at V and 2 bases at J, with 14 bases between. The CDR3 consists of 15 residues. CDR3 region: CSVEADPGLQETQYF. In DNA form, the CDR3 reads TGCAGCGTTGAAGCGGACCCAGGCCTACAAGAGACCCAGTACTTC.

The chain recombines TRBV18 with TRBJ2-7, with D tentatively TRBD1 (7 bases). This CDR3 has 13 residues. V lost 8 bases and J 6 bases, leaving 17 bases between the germline ends. CDR1 is KGHSH and CDR2 is LQKENI in the germline V gene. Written as DNA, the CDR3 is TGTGCCAGCAACAGCCAGGGGGGCGCCGAGCAGTACTTC. This translates into CASNSQGGAEQYF.

This chain links TRBV5-6 with TRBJ2-3; 7 nucleotides agree with TRBD1. Germline-derived CDR1 and CDR2 are SGHDT and YYEEEE. Trimming took 5 bases from V and 1 from J; bases not matched to a gene: 7. There are 15 residues in the CDR3. The CDR3 DNA reads TGTGCCAGCAGGCCACAGGGGATAGGCACAGATACGCAGTATTTT. Its protein is CASRPQGIGTDTQYF.

The chain links TRBV7-2 to TRBJ2-5, with 9 bases aligning to TRBD2. The V gene end was trimmed by 3 bases and the J gene end by 7 bases; junction bases not matched to a gene: 15. The CDR3 runs 17 residues. Germline CDR1 reads SGHTA; CDR2 reads FQGNSA. The CDR3 nucleotides read TGTGCCAGCAGCTTGGTCCGGGTAGCGGGAGATATAGTGACCCAGTACTTC. Residues: CASSLVRVAGDIVTQYF.

The sample holds one count of this clone. The chain joins TRBV6-5 to TRBJ2-1; unclear D gene. Per germline, CDR1 MNHEY and CDR2 SVGAGI. V shed 7 bases and J shed 0 bases, with 10 bases lying between them. The CDR3 loop spans 14 amino acids. The CDR3 region is CASNQAASYNEQFF. CDR3 nucleotide sequence: TGTGCCAGCAATCAGGCGGCCTCCTACAATGAGCAGTTCTTC.

In its sample, this clone was seen a few times. This chain connects TRBV19 to TRBJ1-4, with 7 positions matching TRBD1. The germline CDR1 and CDR2 sequences are LNHDA and SQIVND (reference sequence). The CDR3 spans 15 residues. V lost 7 bases, J lost 4 bases, and 9 bases stayed unmatched. CDR3 sequence reads: CASTPYGTDNEKLFF. CDR3 coding DNA: TGTGCCAGTACCCCATACGGGACAGATAATGAAAAACTGTTTTTT.

The chain uses TRBV5-1 and TRBJ2-1; 11 bases match TRBD2. CDR3 length: 14 amino acids. In germline, CDR1 is SGHRS, CDR2 YFSETQ. The J segment lost 3 bases and the V segment lost 4 bases, leaving 0 bases of the junction unmatched. The CDR3 DNA reads TGCGCCAGCAGCGGGACTAGCGGCTACAATGAGCAGTTCTTC. Its translation is CASSGTSGYNEQFF.

The chain links TRBV10-3 to TRBJ1-1, with D tentatively TRBD1 (5 bases). The CDR3 has 12 residues. V lost 7 bases to trimming and J lost 6 bases, with 12 bases between them. CDR1 and CDR2 (germline): ENHRY, SYGVKD. The CDR3: CAITGDAAEAFF. The CDR3 DNA follows: TGTGCCATCACTGGGGACGCGGCTGAAGCTTTCTTT.

The chain employs TRBV6-6 and TRBJ1-2; no clear D. Germline lookup yields CDR1 MNHNY and CDR2 SVGAGI (reference sequence). Trimming shortened V by 4 bases and J by 5 bases, and 5 bases separated the two germline ends. The CDR3 has 11 residues. The chain's CDR3 is CASSSDYGYTF. In DNA, the CDR3 is TGTGCCAGCAGTTCTGATTATGGCTACACCTTC.

CDR3: CASQPLAESYEQYF. The CDR3 nucleotides are TGTGCCAGCCAACCACTAGCTGAGTCCTACGAGCAGTACTTC. The gene calls are TRBV6-5 and TRBJ2-7; D might be TRBD2 (6 bases). The CDR3 has 14 residues. Germline V lookup: CDR1 MNHEY, CDR2 SVGAGI. Trimming removed 8 bases at V and 1 base at J, with 15 bases between.

The chain uses TRBV27 and TRBJ1-2; 7 bases map to TRBD1. Trimming took 4 bases from V and 7 from J; bases not matched to a gene: 9. The CDR3 length is 14 residues. The V gene's germline CDR1 is MNHEY and CDR2 SMNVEV (reference sequence). CDR3 coding DNA: TGTGCCAGCAGTTACACAGGGGAGGCGAGTGGCTACACCTTC. It encodes CASSYTGEASGYTF.

This clone was recorded at least ten times. Other DNA sequences from this sample encode an identical CDR3 as well. The gene calls are TRBV6-4 and TRBJ2-3; 8 positions agree with TRBD2. CDR1 is MRHNA and CDR2 is SNTAGT in the germline V gene. Unmatched junction bases numbered 0, after V lost 3 bases and J lost 1 base. CDR3 length equals 14 residues. In DNA, the CDR3 is TGTGCCAGCAGTGAGCGGGGGGGCACAGATACGCAGTATTTT. Translated, it gives CASSERGGTDTQYF.

For this clone: Other DNA sequences from this sample encode an identical CDR3 as well. The chain employs TRBV27 and TRBJ1-1; D gene ambiguous. From germline, CDR1 is MNHEY and CDR2 SMNVEV (reference sequence). Trimming cost V 5 bases and J 1 base, with 5 bases left between them. The CDR3 sequence is 12 residues long. The CDR3 here is CASSLGNTEAFF. CDR3 sequence (DNA): TGTGCCAGCAGTCTGGGGAACACTGAAGCTTTCTTT.

Concerning this clone itself: In the same sample, other DNA sequences code for this CDR3. This chain links TRBV7-2 with TRBJ2-2; TRBD1 matches at 7 bases. Germline CDR1 and CDR2: SGHTA and FQGNSA. CDR3 size: 14 residues. The junction had 5 bases not matched to a gene; V was cut back by 6 bases and J by 4 bases. DNA of the CDR3: TGTGCCAGCAGTTTTGACAGGGCCACCGGGGAGCTGTTTTTT. Amino acids: CASSFDRATGELFF.

The rearrangement uses TRBV15 and TRBJ1-3; tentative D call: TRBD1 (5 bases). The germline CDR1 and CDR2 sequences are LNHNV and YYDKDF (reference sequence). V was shortened by 0 bases and J by 3 bases, with 9 bases between the two germline ends. CDR3 length: 15 residues. Written as DNA, the CDR3 is TGTGCCACCAGCAGAGACAGGGTGGTTGGAAACACCATATATTTT. Protein product: CATSRDRVVGNTIYF.

This clone has a single count. This sample includes further DNA sequences coding for the same CDR3. The chain combines TRBV4-2 with TRBJ2-7; 11 nucleotides agree with TRBD2. Trimming at V came to 6 bases and at J to 0 bases, leaving 4 bases not matched to a gene. Germline CDR1 and CDR2: LGHNA and YNFKEQ. CDR3 size: 15 residues. The CDR3 here is CASSRTSGSSYEQYF. CDR3 bases: TGTGCCAGCAGTCGTACTAGCGGGAGCTCCTACGAGCAGTACTTC.

The V call is TRBV13, the J call TRBJ2-3; D not resolved. The V gene lost 4 bases and the J gene lost 3 bases, with 17 bases spanning the gap. The germline CDR1 and CDR2 sequences are PRHDT and FYEKMQ (reference sequence). There are 16 residues in the CDR3. CDR3 bases: TGTGCCAGCAGCTCCCCAGGCCTGGTAGCAACAGATACGCAGTATTTT. Translating it yields CASSSPGLVATDTQYF.

V usage is TRBV19 and J usage is TRBJ1-5; D is undetermined. V dropped 4 bases and J dropped 3 bases, with 7 bases sitting between them. This CDR3 is 13 amino acids long. Germline V gene lookup returns CDR1 LNHDA and CDR2 SQIVND (reference sequence). CDR3 sequence reads: CASSRQANQPQHF. The DNA of the CDR3 is TGTGCCAGTAGTAGGCAGGCCAATCAGCCCCAGCATTTT.

This clone came up once. The chain carries TRBV27 and TRBJ1-2; 11 bases match TRBD1. Germline assignment: CDR1 MNHEY and CDR2 SMNVEV (reference sequence). The CDR3 is 19 amino acids. V shed 7 bases and J 2 bases; nucleotides not matched to a gene: 18. The DNA for the CDR3 is TGTGCCAGCACTCCCCGCGGTTGGACAGGGGGCGCTGGAAACTATGGCTACACCTTC. Translated, it gives CASTPRGWTGGAGNYGYTF.